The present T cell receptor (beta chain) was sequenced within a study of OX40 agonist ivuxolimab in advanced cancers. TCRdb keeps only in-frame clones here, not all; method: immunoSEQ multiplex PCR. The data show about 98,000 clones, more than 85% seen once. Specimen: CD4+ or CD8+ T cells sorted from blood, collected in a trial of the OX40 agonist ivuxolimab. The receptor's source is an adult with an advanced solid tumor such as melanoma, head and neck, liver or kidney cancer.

CDR3 in amino acids: CASSITVYNQPQHF. CDR3 DNA: TGTGCCAGTAGTATAACGGTTTACAATCAGCCCCAGCATTTT. The rearrangement uses TRBV19 and TRBJ1-5; D is ambiguous. This CDR3 is built from 14 residues. Germline V gives CDR1 LNHDA, CDR2 SQIVND (reference sequence). V dropped 2 bases and J dropped 3 bases, with 8 bases sitting between them.